Shown below are 26 T cell receptor beta chains from a single sample sequenced in a study of T cell repertoires in aging, cancer and after chemotherapy. TRB rearrangements spanning V, D and J were amplified using mixed TRB-A/B primers. Via MiXCR, TCRdb re-called the multiplex PCR reads, giving one row per CDR3 protein. The sample carries 15,000 to 20,000 distinct CDR3 sequences, 35% to 40% recorded once. Peripheral blood genomic DNA, not sorted cells or RNA, was the template. Sequencing was carried out using blood. Source of these receptors: a human donor with a solid tumor.

This chain joins TRBV6-2 or TRBV6-3 and TRBJ2-1; perhaps TRBD2 as D (7 bases). CDR1 and CDR2 from the germline V gene are MNHEY and SVGEGT. The CDR3 is made up of 15 amino acids. Trimming stripped 4 bases from V and 3 bases from J, with 13 bases between. CDR3 in amino acids: CASSFPRGGYNEQFF. The CDR3 region has the DNA TGTGCCAGCAGTTTCCCTAGGGGGGGCTACAATGAGCAGTTCTTC.

In regard to this clonotype: This could be a read error, since a much larger clone is one nucleotide away. In nucleotides, the CDR3 is TGTGCCATCAGTGTTTCCGGGACTAGTGTGGATACGCAGTATTTT. It codes for CAISVSGTSVDTQYF. The chain carries TRBV10-3 and TRBJ2-3; TRBD2 agrees at 8 bases. This CDR3 spans 15 amino acids. J was trimmed by 6 bases and V by 4 bases; bases with no gene match: 9. Germline V gene lookup returns CDR1 ENHRY and CDR2 SYGVKD.

This clonotype was picked up a small number of times. This chain links TRBV6-2 or TRBV6-3 with TRBJ2-3, with 14 bases fitting TRBD2. Germline CDR1 is MNHEY and CDR2 is SVGEGT. Trimming took 2 bases from V and 1 from J; bases not matched to a gene: 2. CDR3 length equals 17 residues. The CDR3 DNA follows: TGTGCCAGCAGTTACCGGGGACTAGCGGGGGGCACAGATACGCAGTATTTT. Translating gives CASSYRGLAGGTDTQYF.

This sequence joins TRBV6-1 and TRBJ2-1, with D tentatively TRBD2 (6 bases). This CDR3 is built from 14 residues. Trimming took 6 bases from V and 2 from J, leaving 11 bases between them. Germline CDR1 and CDR2: MNHNS and SASEGT. CDR3 in DNA: TGTGCCAGCAGACTGATAGCGGCCTACAATGAGCAGTTCTTC. Translated: CASRLIAAYNEQFF.

The chain is built from TRBV15 and TRBJ1-1; 7 bases align to TRBD1. This CDR3 contains 14 residues. CDR1 is LNHNV, CDR2 YYDKDF, per germline (reference sequence). The V gene end was trimmed by 3 bases and the J gene end by 4 bases; junction bases not matched to a gene: 5. CDR3 in DNA: TGTGCCACCAGCAGCTACGGGACAGCCACTGAAGCTTTCTTT. Translated, it gives CATSSYGTATEAFF.

V usage is TRBV5-6 and J usage is TRBJ2-6; D is perhaps TRBD1 or TRBD2 (5 bases each). Germline V gives CDR1 SGHDT, CDR2 YYEEEE. The CDR3 runs to 15 residues. Trimming pared 4 bases from V and 5 bases from J, leaving 13 bases between. DNA for the CDR3: TGTGCCAGCAGCATGGCTGGGGGACGGGCCAACGTCCTGACTTTC. Encoded protein: CASSMAGGRANVLTF.

This clonotype was observed a handful of times. The chain links TRBV6-6 to TRBJ1-4; TRBD1 agrees at 9 bases. Germline CDR1 reads MNHNY; CDR2 reads SVGAGI (reference sequence). Trimming at V came to 8 bases and at J to 0 bases, leaving 13 bases not matched to a gene. The CDR3 covers 18 residues. CDR3 DNA: TGTGCCAGCCTCGGGGCTAGGACAGGGGTTGCAACTAATGAAAAACTGTTTTTT. Translating gives CASLGARTGVATNEKLFF.

This clonotype turned up a few times. The V and J genes are TRBV6-1 and TRBJ2-5; 7 positions match TRBD2. After removal of 8 bases from V and 2 bases from J, the junction contained 11 bases not matched to a gene. The CDR3 has 15 amino acids. Germline CDR1 is MNHNS and CDR2 is SASEGT. CDR3 sequence (DNA): TGTGCCAGCCGTCAGAGGGCTAGCGGACAAGAGACCCAGTACTTC. Amino acids: CASRQRASGQETQYF.

The rearrangement uses TRBV5-4 and TRBJ1-1; TRBD1 is a possible D gene (5 bases). CDR1 is SGHNT and CDR2 is YYREEE in the germline V gene (reference sequence). This CDR3 is built from 16 residues. The V end lost 0 bases, the J end lost 0 bases, and 12 bases lay between the germline ends. This CDR3 reads CASSLGGRAMNTEAFF. The CDR3, as DNA: TGTGCCAGCAGCTTGGGGGGGAGGGCCATGAACACTGAAGCTTTCTTT.

The chain is built from TRBV6-4 and TRBJ2-1; 8 bases line up with TRBD2. The ends lost 0 bases at V and 3 bases at J; junction bases unmatched: 1. CDR1 is MRHNA, CDR2 SNTAGT, per germline. The length of the CDR3 is 15 residues. In DNA, the CDR3 is TGTGCCAGCAGTGACTCTAGCGGGGACTACAATGAGCAGTTCTTC. It codes for CASSDSSGDYNEQFF.

V is TRBV6-6 and J is TRBJ2-2, with unresolved D. CDR1 MNHNY and CDR2 SVGAGI come from the germline V gene (reference sequence). Trimming took 6 bases from V and 1 from J, leaving 9 bases between them. The CDR3 is 14 residues long. The CDR3 reads CASRPPVNTGELFF. The CDR3 DNA reads as TGTGCCAGCAGGCCCCCAGTGAACACCGGGGAGCTGTTTTTT.

This clonotype has more than one count but fewer than ten. The chain links TRBV6-1 to TRBJ1-4, with a weak D call TRBD1 (6 bases). This CDR3 contains 14 residues. Germline loops: CDR1 MNHNS, CDR2 SASEGT. Trimming cost V 6 bases and J 4 bases, with 12 bases left between them. CDR3 sequence reads: CASSPTGINEKLFF. CDR3 nucleotides: TGTGCCAGCAGCCCGACAGGAATTAATGAAAAACTGTTTTTT.

This clonotype was found a few times. The V call is TRBV6-6, the J call TRBJ2-5; 12 bases match TRBD1. CDR3 length: 16 residues. V dropped 5 bases and J dropped 6; count of bases not matched to a gene: 10. Germline V gene data show CDR1 as MNHNY and CDR2 as SVGAGI (reference sequence). The DNA of the CDR3 is TGTGCCAGCAGTGGTTGGGACAGGGGGCGCTTGAAGACCCAGTACTTC. Translating gives CASSGWDRGRLKTQYF.

A few counts support this clonotype. The chain recombines TRBV19 with TRBJ2-7; TRBD2 matches at 10 bases. The V segment lost 5 bases and the J segment 3 bases; nucleotides outside the gene matches: 7. Germline V gene data show CDR1 as LNHDA and CDR2 as SQIVND (reference sequence). The CDR3 has 15 amino acids. The CDR3 DNA reads as TGTGCCAGTAGTCGGCTAGCGGGAGTCTTCTACGAGCAGTACTTC. Residues: CASSRLAGVFYEQYF.

This clonotype was counted a few times. The chain combines TRBV18 with TRBJ1-5, with D perhaps TRBD1 (5 bases). The CDR3 spans 14 residues. The germline V gene encodes CDR1 KGHSH and CDR2 LQKENI. The V and J ends lost 2 bases and 4 bases respectively, with 9 bases between them. CDR3 in amino acids: CASSPDGGNQPQHF. Here the CDR3 DNA reads TGTGCCAGCTCACCAGATGGGGGGAATCAGCCCCAGCATTTT.

The chain joins TRBV15 to TRBJ2-5; 10 bases fit TRBD1. The V and J ends lost 5 bases and 5 bases, in that order; junction bases with no gene match: 5. Per germline, CDR1 LNHNV and CDR2 YYDKDF (reference sequence). The length of the CDR3 is 14 residues. The CDR3 DNA reads TGTGCCACCAGCCTAGGGACAGGGGTGGAGACCCAGTACTTC. Translating it yields CATSLGTGVETQYF.

The genes are TRBV27 and TRBJ2-7, with 13 bases matching TRBD2. CDR1 is MNHEY and CDR2 is SMNVEV in the germline V gene (reference sequence). The CDR3 runs 15 residues. J lost 6 bases, V lost 5 bases, and 7 bases had no gene match. This CDR3 reads CASSQTSGGALEQYF. DNA for the CDR3: TGTGCCAGCAGTCAAACTAGCGGGGGGGCGCTCGAGCAGTACTTC.

The chain is built from TRBV4-2 and TRBJ1-5; 7 bases map to TRBD1. The germline gives CDR1 LGHNA, CDR2 YNFKEQ. J lost 0 bases, V lost 2 bases, and 4 bases had no gene match. The CDR3 has 16 amino acids. For the CDR3, the DNA is TGTGCCAGCAGCCAACGGGACAGCTATAGCAATCAGCCCCAGCATTTT. Translated, it gives CASSQRDSYSNQPQHF.

The V gene is TRBV4-2, the J gene TRBJ2-3; 10 positions match TRBD2. The junction had 3 bases not matched to a gene; V was cut back by 2 bases and J by 4 bases. The CDR3 extends over 15 amino acids. Germline V CDR1 and CDR2: LGHNA, YNFKEQ. The DNA of the CDR3 is TGTGCCAGCAGCCAACTAGCGGGGGAGGCAGATACGCAGTATTTT. Amino acids: CASSQLAGEADTQYF.

The J gene is TRBJ2-7, the V gene TRBV27; TRBD1 agrees at 7 bases. The germline V gene has CDR1 MNHEY and CDR2 SMNVEV (reference sequence). Trimming removed 5 bases from V and 4 bases from J; junction bases left unmatched: 8. CDR3 size: 14 residues. CDR3 amino acids: CASSGRTGPYEQYF. DNA for the CDR3: TGTGCCAGCAGTGGCCGGACAGGCCCTTACGAGCAGTACTTC.

The chain carries TRBV19 and TRBJ2-1; 7 bases are shared with TRBD2. Germline V CDR1 and CDR2: LNHDA, SQIVND (reference sequence). The CDR3 covers 13 residues. The V gene end was trimmed by 6 bases and the J gene end by 5 bases; junction bases not matched to a gene: 4. This CDR3 is CASRAGTNNEQFF. CDR3 DNA: TGTGCCAGTAGGGCGGGGACTAACAATGAGCAGTTCTTC. The whole variable domain, filled in from reference TRBV19 and TRBJ2-1, reads DGGITQSPKYLFRKEGQNVTLSCEQNLNHDAMYWYRQDPGQGLRLIYYSQIVNDFQKGDIAEGYSVSREKKESFPLTVTSAQKNPTAFYLCASRAGTNNEQFFGPGTRLTVL.

The CDR3 bases are TGTGCCAGCAGTTCGGGGTACAATTCACCCCTCCACTTT. It yields the protein CASSSGYNSPLHF. The chain uses TRBV27 and TRBJ1-6; D call uncertain. CDR1 is MNHEY, CDR2 SMNVEV, per germline (reference sequence). V lost 4 bases to trimming and J lost 7 bases, with 8 bases between them. The CDR3 runs to 13 residues.

This clonotype appeared a few times. The chain joins TRBV28 to TRBJ2-1, with 7 positions matching TRBD1. From germline, CDR1 is MDHEN and CDR2 SYDVKM. This CDR3 is 15 amino acids long. The V gene end was trimmed by 5 bases and the J gene end by 7 bases; junction bases not matched to a gene: 11. CDR3 sequence (DNA): TGTGCCAGCAGTCCTGGACAGGAGGAAAGGAATGAGCAGTTCTTC. As protein: CASSPGQEERNEQFF.

Remarks on this clonotype: This may be a read error: a much more frequent sequence differs by one nucleotide. The gene calls are TRBV5-4 and TRBJ2-5; D tentatively fits TRBD1 or TRBD2 (7 bases each). The CDR3 has 17 residues. The germline V gene has CDR1 SGHNT and CDR2 YYREEE (reference sequence). CDR3 coding DNA: TGTGCCAGCAGCCCTACGGGGGGACAGCGGCAAAAAGAGTCCCAGTACTTC. As protein: CASSPTGGQRQKESQYF.

This clonotype was recorded a few times. V gene TRBV6-4 combines with J gene TRBJ1-4, with D perhaps matching TRBD1 (6 bases). Looked up from germline, CDR1 is MRHNA and CDR2 is SNTAGT. Between the trimmed V and J ends, which lost 6 bases and 8 bases, there was a span of 19 bases. The CDR3 spans 15 residues. The CDR3 coding sequence is TGTGCCAGCAGCCCATTTAGGGGGGGAGGGGAAAAACTGTTTTTT. Translated: CASSPFRGGGEKLFF.

The chain uses TRBV19 and TRBJ1-4; D remains unclear. The V end lost 4 bases, the J end lost 0 bases, and 15 bases lay between the germline ends. There are 17 residues in the CDR3. Germline assignment: CDR1 LNHDA and CDR2 SQIVND (reference sequence). CDR3: CASSKPRTPATNEKLFF. Written as DNA, the CDR3 is TGTGCCAGTAGTAAACCCCGGACTCCTGCAACTAATGAAAAACTGTTTTTT.